This TCR beta chain was profiled in a study of a mutant IDH1 vaccine in newly diagnosed glioma. As for this clone: Its antigen is unidentified.

The time point here: week 11, during vaccination. It was 300 ug of mutant IDH1 20-mer peptide that made up each vaccine dose, given with topical imiquimod. TCRdb keeps only in-frame clones here, not all; method: immunoSEQ multiplex PCR. The sample contains tens of thousands of clones, roughly 84% of which appear only once. Specimen: PBMCs, collected from a glioma patient whose treatment included an IDH1 peptide vaccine. The receptor was isolated from a woman aged 45-60 years with glioma.

Here the CDR3 DNA reads TGTGCCAGCAGAGTAAGGGGCGGGAACACTGAAGCTTTCTTT. This sequence encodes CASRVRGGNTEAFF. The chain couples TRBV2 to TRBJ1-1, with D perhaps TRBD1 (5 bases). This CDR3 region has 14 residues. In germline, CDR1 is SNHLY, CDR2 FYNNEI. V lost 6 bases, J lost 1 base, and 12 bases lay in between.